One and the same sample provided the 21 T cell receptor beta chains below, sequenced in a study of metastatic and nonmetastatic thyroid tumors. All patients were treatment-naive before thyroid surgery. TCRdb reanalyzed the PCR reads via MiXCR. The sample has 35,000 to 45,000 clones, 12% seen once. Material: blood. Receptors were obtained from a male donor with papillary thyroid cancer or a benign thyroid nodule (not recorded which). Some clones in this sample may be carry-over from other donors' samples.

A remark on this clone: This may be a read error: a much more frequent sequence differs by one nucleotide. CDR3 amino acids: CASSPGWREFNGQYF. In nucleotides, the CDR3 is TGCGCCAGCTCCCCCGGGTGGCGGGAGTTCAACGGGCAGTACTTC. This chain uses TRBV4-3 with TRBJ2-7; 7 bases map to TRBD2. The germline CDR1 and CDR2 sequences are LGHNA and YSLEER. Trimming took 8 bases from V and 9 from J; bases not matched to a gene: 19. This CDR3 is 15 amino acids long.

A note on this clone: Because the CDR3 is missing its conserved closing phenylalanine or tryptophan, this is likely a read error. V and J are TRBV28 and TRBJ1-6; possibly TRBD1 for D (6 bases). Looked up from germline, CDR1 is MDHEN and CDR2 is SYDVKM. The CDR3 contains 15 residues. V was trimmed by 6 bases and J by 2 bases, leaving 11 bases between them. CDR3 sequence (DNA): TGTGCCAGCAGACCTGGGGGGCCCTATAATTCACCCCTCCACTCT. It codes for CASRPGGPYNSPLHS.

The sample holds a few counts of this clone. The rearrangement joins TRBV27 to TRBJ1-4; weak D call: TRBD1 (6 bases). Germline CDR1 and CDR2: MNHEY and SMNVEV (reference sequence). The CDR3 totals 16 residues. Deletions cut 5 bases from V and 5 bases from J, with 18 bases between. The CDR3 region has the DNA TGTGCCAGCAGTAGGAGGATGGGGCAGGGGAATGAAAAACTGTTTTTT. Translation: CASSRRMGQGNEKLFF.

The sample holds a few counts of this clone. One end of the junction is discordant with germline, which a read error may explain. The V gene is TRBV6-5, the J gene TRBJ1-1; possible D gene TRBD1, 5 bases. Germline V lookup: CDR1 MNHEY, CDR2 SVGAGI. The CDR3 consists of 15 residues. CDR3 DNA: TGTGCCAGCAGTTACCCGGGGGTATGGAACACTGAAGCATTCTTT. Translating gives CASSYPGVWNTEAFF.

Many counts were recorded for this clone. The rearrangement joins TRBV12-3 or TRBV12-4 to TRBJ1-1; the D gene is possibly TRBD1 (5 bases). The V end was cut by 7 bases, the J end by 4 bases, with 10 bases between. The CDR3 consists of 12 residues. The CDR3 DNA reads TGTGCCAGCAAACTAAGGGGCACTGAAGCTTTCTTT. Its translation: CASKLRGTEAFF.

As concerns this clone: This specimen includes other DNA sequences encoding the same CDR3. The chain carries TRBV5-4 and TRBJ2-3, with D maybe TRBD1 (6 bases). V gave up 3 bases and J gave up 0 bases, with 11 bases separating them. Germline CDR1 SGHNT, CDR2 YYREEE (reference sequence). This CDR3 has 15 amino acids. The CDR3 DNA reads as TGTGCCAGCAGCTCCCAGGGGAGAAGCACAGATACGCAGTATTTT. Translation gives CASSSQGRSTDTQYF. The complete variable domain, with remaining parts taken from reference TRBV5-4 and TRBJ2-3, reads ETGVTQSPTHLIKTRGQQVTLRCSSQSGHNTVSWYQQALGQGPQFIFQYYREEENGRGNFPPRFSGLQFPNYSSELNVNALELDDSALYLCASSSQGRSTDTQYFGPGTRLTVL.

The V and J genes are TRBV3-1 and TRBJ2-1; 7 bases line up with TRBD2. CDR1 LGHDT and CDR2 YNNKEL come from the germline V gene (reference sequence). The CDR3 extends over 16 amino acids. Germline trimming cut 2 bases from V and 12 bases from J; bases unmatched to any gene: 16. Written as DNA, the CDR3 is TGTGCCAGCAGCCAACGCAGCGGGATATACGGCGGCGGGCAGTTCTTC. Its translation is CASSQRSGIYGGGQFF.

This clone came up many times. The V gene is TRBV14, the J gene TRBJ1-3; no clear D gene. In germline, CDR1 is SGHDN, CDR2 FVKESK. V lost 0 bases to trimming and J lost 0 bases, with 9 bases between them. This CDR3 has 16 residues. For the CDR3, the DNA is TGTGCCAGCAGCCAAGACTTGCGTCCCTCTGGAAACACCATATATTTT. Translating gives CASSQDLRPSGNTIYF.

This clone was observed many times. The J gene is TRBJ2-2, the V gene TRBV20-1; TRBD2 agrees at 10 bases. This CDR3 is 18 amino acids long. The germline CDR1 and CDR2 sequences are DFQATT and SNEGSKA (reference sequence). J gave up 5 bases and V 6 bases, and 18 bases lay outside the gene matches. The CDR3 region is CSAQGLATKWGGTGELFF. The CDR3, as DNA: TGCAGTGCGCAGGGACTAGCGACTAAATGGGGTGGGACCGGGGAGCTGTTTTTT.

Ten or more counts support this clone. CDR3 protein: CAWKGVRASELGEQYF. The CDR3 nucleotides are TGTGCCTGGAAGGGGGTACGGGCCAGCGAGCTCGGCGAGCAGTACTTC. The genes are TRBV30 and TRBJ2-7, with D perhaps TRBD1 (6 bases). Trimming removed 4 bases at V and 6 bases at J, with 25 bases between. Germline CDR1 reads GTSNPN; CDR2 reads SVGIG (reference sequence). The CDR3 extends over 16 amino acids.

Many counts were recorded for this clone. The rearrangement joins TRBV19 to TRBJ2-6; D ambiguous. V was pared by 3 bases and J by 0 bases, with 3 bases between. Germline CDR1 LNHDA, CDR2 SQIVND (reference sequence). The CDR3 has 14 amino acids. This chain's CDR3 is CASSIHSGANVLTF. The CDR3 nucleotides read TGTGCCAGTAGTATTCACTCTGGGGCCAACGTCCTGACTTTC.

This clone appeared many times. This chain joins TRBV5-1 and TRBJ1-2, with 7 bases that match TRBD1. The junction had 21 bases not matched to a gene; V was cut back by 6 bases and J by 4 bases. The CDR3 runs to 18 residues. Germline V gives CDR1 SGHRS, CDR2 YFSETQ. The DNA for the CDR3 is TGCGCCAGCACTCCGACAGGGAGCCTAGGGGAGGGGACCTATGGCTACACCTTC. It codes for CASTPTGSLGEGTYGYTF. Combining the CDR3 with reference TRBV5-1 and TRBJ1-2 gives the whole variable domain KAGVTQTPRYLIKTRGQQVTLSCSPISGHRSVSWYQQTPGQGLQFLFEYFSETQRNKGNFPGRFSGRQFSNSRSEMNVSTLELGDSALYLCASTPTGSLGEGTYGYTFGSGTRLTVV.

Many counts were recorded for this clone. The chain joins TRBV2 to TRBJ2-7, with a weak D call TRBD1 (6 bases). The CDR3 contains 14 residues. Trimming shortened V by 2 bases and J by 2 bases, and 10 bases separated the two germline ends. CDR1 is SNHLY and CDR2 is FYNNEI in the germline V gene. CDR3 bases: TGTGCCAGCAGTGAAAGACACAGGGCCTACGAGCAGTACTTC. Protein product: CASSERHRAYEQYF.

In this sample, this clone turned up many times. The chain has TRBV3-1 and TRBJ1-4; TRBD1 matches 7 bases. Germline assignment: CDR1 LGHDT and CDR2 YNNKEL (reference sequence). Losses at the gene ends were 3 bases for V and 7 bases for J; bases not matched to a gene: 8. The CDR3 runs 15 residues. Here the CDR3 DNA reads TGTGCCAGCAGCCACAACCGAGGGGGCCGTGAAAAACTGTTTTTT. Residues: CASSHNRGGREKLFF.

This clone showed up many times. The chain carries TRBV7-8 and TRBJ2-5; the D call may be TRBD1 or TRBD2 (5 bases each). V was shortened by 3 bases and J by 5 bases, with 19 bases between the two germline ends. The CDR3 totals 16 residues. CDR1 SGHVS and CDR2 FQNEAQ come from the germline V gene. CDR3 loop: CASSLSSWGLRETQYF. The CDR3 DNA is TGTGCCAGCAGCTTGAGTTCGTGGGGGTTGAGGGAGACCCAGTACTTC.

This clone was observed a few times. Germline and junction disagree at one end, which may indicate a read error. The DNA for the CDR3 is TGTGCCAGCACCTCTTCTAGCGGTCCGACGAACACCGGGGAGCCGTTTTTT. Protein: CASTSSSGPTNTGEPFF. V is TRBV6-1 and J is TRBJ2-2, with 7 positions matching TRBD2. The CDR3 length is 17 residues. Germline V gives CDR1 MNHNS, CDR2 SASEGT.

By frequency in the sample, this clone is medium-sized. The chain employs TRBV6-1 and TRBJ2-7; no clear D. V gave up 6 bases and J gave up 5 bases, with 11 bases separating them. The CDR3 loop spans 12 amino acids. CDR1 is MNHNS and CDR2 is SASEGT in the germline V gene. The CDR3: CASSSPPHEQYF. The DNA for the CDR3 is TGTGCCAGCAGCTCCCCTCCCCACGAGCAGTACTTC.

At least ten counts were recorded for this clone. CDR3 loop: CASSHSGELFF. CDR3 coding DNA: TGCGCCAGCTCCCATAGCGGGGAGCTGTTTTTT. The rearrangement joins TRBV10-1 to TRBJ2-2; D gene uncertain. The V and J ends lost 8 bases and 7 bases respectively, with 8 bases between them. The CDR3 runs 11 residues. Germline CDR1 WNHNN, CDR2 SYGVQD (reference sequence).

This clone was recorded many times. The genes are TRBV20-1 and TRBJ2-7; 9 bases fit TRBD1. With V trimmed by 6 bases and J by 7 bases, 13 bases remained unmatched. This CDR3 spans 14 amino acids. Germline V gene lookup returns CDR1 DFQATT and CDR2 SNEGSKA (reference sequence). The CDR3 bases are TGCAGTGCCCCGGAAGGGACAGGGCACCAGGAGCAGTACTTC. This sequence encodes CSAPEGTGHQEQYF.

Turning to this clone: Just one base apart from a much larger clone, this may be a read error. The V call is TRBV18, the J call TRBJ2-7; 7 bases line up with TRBD1. Germline V lookup: CDR1 KGHSH, CDR2 LQKENI. The CDR3 sequence is 14 residues long. This CDR3 is CAISLGQSSYEQYF. CDR3 DNA: TGTGCCATCTCACTGGGACAGAGCTCCTACGAGCAGTACTTC. Combining the CDR3 with reference TRBV18 and TRBJ2-7 gives the whole variable domain NAGVMQNPRHLVRRRGQEARLRCSPMKGHSHVYWYRQLPEEGLKFMVYLQKENIIDESGMPKERFSAEFPKEGPSILRIQQVVRGDSAAYFCAISLGQSSYEQYFGPGTRLTVT.

With respect to this clone: It may be a read error: a sequence one base away is much more abundant. Other DNA sequences within the sample encode an identical CDR3. DNA of the CDR3: TGCAGTGCCGGGACGTCTGGCCGCAGAAACTATGGCCACACCTTC. It is translated as CSAGTSGRRNYGHTF. The chain links TRBV20-1 to TRBJ1-2; tentatively, D is TRBD1 (5 bases). Germline values: CDR1 DFQATT, CDR2 SNEGSKA (reference sequence). The CDR3 extends over 15 amino acids.